These 6 T cell receptor beta chains were all obtained from the same sample, sequenced in a study of CD49a tissue-resident CD8 T cells in human skin. The table came from immunoSEQ multiplex PCR; TCRdb's copy has only in-frame clones and leaves some out. Counted here are some 1,000 clones, over 60% occurring once; the ten biggest clones make up approximately 24%. The specimen was CD103- CD8+ T cells sorted from skin dermis. These TCRs come from a human donor in good health. The donor label of this sample is uncertain.

This clone was observed a few times. The rearrangement joins TRBV10-3 to TRBJ2-3, with D perhaps matching TRBD2 (5 bases). The V end was cut by 2 bases, the J end by 4 bases, with 10 bases between. The CDR3 covers 14 residues. The germline gives CDR1 ENHRY, CDR2 SYGVKD. CDR3 in amino acids: CAISELTRADTQYF. In DNA, the CDR3 is TGTGCCATCAGTGAGCTGACGCGGGCAGATACGCAGTATTTT.

A few counts support this clone. This chain links TRBV5-1 with TRBJ2-7; 8 bases agree with TRBD2. This CDR3 comprises 18 residues. CDR1 and CDR2 (germline): SGHRS, YFSETQ. With 1 base clipped from V and 0 bases from J, the junction kept 12 bases outside the gene matches. CDR3 in DNA: TGCGCCAGCAGCTTGAGACAGCGGGAGCCTCCCCTCTCCTACGAGCAGTACTTC. This gives the protein CASSLRQREPPLSYEQYF.

This clone was counted once. Other DNA sequences in this specimen translate into the identical CDR3. The rearrangement joins TRBV9 to TRBJ2-7; D is unresolved. The V end lost 3 bases, the J end lost 2 bases, and 9 bases lay between the germline ends. From germline, CDR1 is SGDLS and CDR2 YYNGEE. The CDR3 covers 13 residues. The CDR3 nucleotides are TGTGCCAGCAGCGGAAGACGGGCCTACGAGCAGTACTTC. Translated: CASSGRRAYEQYF.

The V and J genes are TRBV4-1 and TRBJ1-2; 7 positions match TRBD1. The CDR3 covers 15 residues. Trimming removed 5 bases from V and 2 bases from J; junction bases left unmatched: 8. Germline CDR1 reads MGHRA; CDR2 reads YSYEKL. The CDR3 DNA follows: TGCGCCAGCAGCGCTAGGACAGGACCCAACTATGGCTACACCTTC. Protein product: CASSARTGPNYGYTF.

The chain carries TRBV28 and TRBJ2-6, with TRBD1 matching over 7 bases. Germline trimming cut 5 bases from V and 0 bases from J; bases unmatched to any gene: 4. The CDR3 length is 16 residues. CDR1 and CDR2 (germline): MDHEN, SYDVKM. The chain's CDR3 is CASSRQGTSGANVLTF. CDR3 DNA: TGTGCCAGCAGTAGACAGGGTACCTCTGGGGCCAACGTCCTGACTTTC.

V is TRBV9 and J is TRBJ2-6; D possibly corresponds to TRBD2 (5 bases). The CDR3 extends over 19 amino acids. The V gene's germline CDR1 is SGDLS and CDR2 YYNGEE. V shed 1 base and J shed 0 bases, with 17 bases lying between them. The CDR3, as DNA: TGTGCCAGCAGCGTATACGTAGCGTTCCCCGGCTCTGGGGCCAACGTCCTGACTTTC. It is translated as CASSVYVAFPGSGANVLTF.